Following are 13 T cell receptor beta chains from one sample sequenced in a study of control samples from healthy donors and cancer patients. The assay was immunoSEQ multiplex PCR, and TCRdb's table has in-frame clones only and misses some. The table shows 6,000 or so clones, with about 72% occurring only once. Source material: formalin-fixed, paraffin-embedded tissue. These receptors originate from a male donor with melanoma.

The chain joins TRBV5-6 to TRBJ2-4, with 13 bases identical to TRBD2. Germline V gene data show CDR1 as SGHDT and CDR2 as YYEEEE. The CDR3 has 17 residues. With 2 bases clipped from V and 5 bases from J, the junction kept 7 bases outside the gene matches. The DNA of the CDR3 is TGTGCCAGCAGCTTTTTGGTACTAGCGGGAGGGGAAAACATTCAGTACTTC. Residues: CASSFLVLAGGENIQYF. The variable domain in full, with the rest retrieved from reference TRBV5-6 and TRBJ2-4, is DAGVTQSPTHLIKTRGQQVTLRCSPKSGHDTVSWYQQALGQGPQFIFQYYEEEERQRGNFPDRFSGHQFPNYSSELNVNALLLGDSALYLCASSFLVLAGGENIQYFGAGTRLSVL.

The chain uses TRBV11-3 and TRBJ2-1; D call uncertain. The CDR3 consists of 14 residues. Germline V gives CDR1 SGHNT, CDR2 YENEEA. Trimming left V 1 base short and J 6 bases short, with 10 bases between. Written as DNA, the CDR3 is TGTGCCAGCAGCTTAGCTAGGGTAGCCAATGAGCAGTTCTTC. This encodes CASSLARVANEQFF.

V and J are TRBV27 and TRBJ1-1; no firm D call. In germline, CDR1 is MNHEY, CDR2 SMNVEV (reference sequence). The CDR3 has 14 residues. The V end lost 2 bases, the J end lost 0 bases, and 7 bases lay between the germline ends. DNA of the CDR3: TGTGCCAGCAGTTTAAAATACATGAACACTGAAGCTTTCTTT. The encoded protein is CASSLKYMNTEAFF.

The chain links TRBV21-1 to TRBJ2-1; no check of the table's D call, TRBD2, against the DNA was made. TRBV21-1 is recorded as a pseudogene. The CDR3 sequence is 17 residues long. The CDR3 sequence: CASSKDIVAGGPNEQFF. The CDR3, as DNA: TGTGCCAGCAGCAAAGATATTGTGGCGGGAGGGCCCAATGAGCAGTTCTTC.

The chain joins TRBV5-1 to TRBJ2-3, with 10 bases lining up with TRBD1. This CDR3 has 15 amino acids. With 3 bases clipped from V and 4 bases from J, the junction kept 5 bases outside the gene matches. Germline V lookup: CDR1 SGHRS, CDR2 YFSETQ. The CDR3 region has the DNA TGCGCCAGCAGCTCCGGGACAGGGGCGGCAGATACGCAGTATTTT. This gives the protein CASSSGTGAADTQYF.

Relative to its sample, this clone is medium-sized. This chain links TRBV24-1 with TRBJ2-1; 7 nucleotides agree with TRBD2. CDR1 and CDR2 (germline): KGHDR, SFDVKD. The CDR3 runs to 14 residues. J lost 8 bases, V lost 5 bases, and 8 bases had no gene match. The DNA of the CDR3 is TGTGCCACCAGTGTGGGGGACTACGGGTATGAGCAGTTCTTC. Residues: CATSVGDYGYEQFF.

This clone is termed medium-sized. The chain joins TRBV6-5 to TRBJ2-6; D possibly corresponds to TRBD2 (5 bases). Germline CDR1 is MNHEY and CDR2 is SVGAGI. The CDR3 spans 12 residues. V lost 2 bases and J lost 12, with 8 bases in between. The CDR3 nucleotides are TGTGCCAGCAGTTACCCGGGATCCGTCCTGACTTTC. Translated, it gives CASSYPGSVLTF.

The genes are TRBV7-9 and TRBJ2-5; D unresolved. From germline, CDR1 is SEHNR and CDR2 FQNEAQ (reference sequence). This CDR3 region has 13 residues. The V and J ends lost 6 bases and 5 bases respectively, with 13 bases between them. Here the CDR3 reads CASSRIGVETQYF. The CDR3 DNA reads TGTGCCAGCAGTAGAATCGGCGTCGAGACCCAGTACTTC.

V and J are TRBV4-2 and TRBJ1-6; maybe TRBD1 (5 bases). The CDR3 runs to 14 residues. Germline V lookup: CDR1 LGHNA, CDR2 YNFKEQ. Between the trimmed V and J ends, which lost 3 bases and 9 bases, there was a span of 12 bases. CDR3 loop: CASSHLSGGSPLHF. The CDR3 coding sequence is TGTGCCAGCAGCCACCTCTCGGGGGGTTCACCCCTCCACTTT.

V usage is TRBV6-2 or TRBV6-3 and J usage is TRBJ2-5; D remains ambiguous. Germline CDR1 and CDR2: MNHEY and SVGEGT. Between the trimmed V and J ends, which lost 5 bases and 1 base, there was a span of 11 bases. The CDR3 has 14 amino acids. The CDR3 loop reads CASSRFGIQETQYF. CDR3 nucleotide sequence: TGTGCCAGCAGTCGTTTCGGTATCCAAGAGACCCAGTACTTC.

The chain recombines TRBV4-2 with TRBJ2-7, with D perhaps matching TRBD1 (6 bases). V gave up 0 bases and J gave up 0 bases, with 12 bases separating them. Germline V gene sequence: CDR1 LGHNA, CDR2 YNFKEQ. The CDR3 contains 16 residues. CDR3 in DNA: TGTGCCAGCAGCCAAGACAGGGACACCACCTCCTACGAGCAGTACTTC. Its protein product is CASSQDRDTTSYEQYF.

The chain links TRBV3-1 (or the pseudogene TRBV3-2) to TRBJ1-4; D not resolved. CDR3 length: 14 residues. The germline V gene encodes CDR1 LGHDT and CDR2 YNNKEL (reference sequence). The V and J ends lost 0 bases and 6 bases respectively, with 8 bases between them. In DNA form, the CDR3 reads TGTGCCAGCAGCCAAGAGCCCGACTATGAAAAACTGTTTTTT. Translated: CASSQEPDYEKLFF.

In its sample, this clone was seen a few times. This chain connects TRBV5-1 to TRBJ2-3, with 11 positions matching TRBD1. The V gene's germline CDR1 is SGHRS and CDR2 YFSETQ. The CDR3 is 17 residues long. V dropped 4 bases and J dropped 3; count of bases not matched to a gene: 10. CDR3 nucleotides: TGCGCCAGCAGCCCAAAATTGGGGACAGGGGGAACAGATACGCAGTATTTT. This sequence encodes CASSPKLGTGGTDTQYF.